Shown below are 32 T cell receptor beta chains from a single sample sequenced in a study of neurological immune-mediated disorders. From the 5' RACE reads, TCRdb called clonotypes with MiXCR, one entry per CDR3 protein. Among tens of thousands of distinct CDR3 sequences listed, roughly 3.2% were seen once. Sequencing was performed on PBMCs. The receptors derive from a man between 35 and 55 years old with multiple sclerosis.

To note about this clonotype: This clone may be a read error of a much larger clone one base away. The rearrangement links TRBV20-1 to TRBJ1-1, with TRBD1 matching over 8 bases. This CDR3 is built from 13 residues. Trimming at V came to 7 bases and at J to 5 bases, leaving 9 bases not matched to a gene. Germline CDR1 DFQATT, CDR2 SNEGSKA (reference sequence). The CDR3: CSGNGTGGTEAFF. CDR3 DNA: TGCAGTGGCAACGGTACAGGGGGGACTGAAGCTTTCTTT.

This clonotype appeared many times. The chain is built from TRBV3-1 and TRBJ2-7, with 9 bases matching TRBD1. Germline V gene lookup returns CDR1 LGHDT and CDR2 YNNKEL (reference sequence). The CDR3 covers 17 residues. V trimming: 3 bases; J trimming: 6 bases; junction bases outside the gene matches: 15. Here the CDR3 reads CASSHAFGTGLSPEQYF. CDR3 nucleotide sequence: TGTGCCAGCAGCCATGCTTTTGGGACAGGGTTGTCACCCGAGCAGTACTTC.

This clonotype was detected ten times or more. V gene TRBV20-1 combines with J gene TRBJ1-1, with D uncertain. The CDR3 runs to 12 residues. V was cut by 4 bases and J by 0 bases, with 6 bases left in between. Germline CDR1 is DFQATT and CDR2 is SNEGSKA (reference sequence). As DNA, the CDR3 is TGCAGTGCTATACCTATGAACACTGAAGCTTTCTTT. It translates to CSAIPMNTEAFF.

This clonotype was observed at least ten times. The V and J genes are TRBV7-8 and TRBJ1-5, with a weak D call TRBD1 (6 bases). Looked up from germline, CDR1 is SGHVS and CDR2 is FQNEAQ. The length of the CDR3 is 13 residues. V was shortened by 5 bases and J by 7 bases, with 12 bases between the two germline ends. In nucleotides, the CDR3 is TGTGCCAGCAGCCAAGGGGGGACCCAGCCCCAGCATTTT. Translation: CASSQGGTQPQHF.

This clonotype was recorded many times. This chain's CDR3 is CSAKQPGARTEAFF. In DNA, the CDR3 is TGCAGTGCTAAGCAGCCCGGGGCAAGGACTGAAGCTTTCTTT. The chain employs TRBV20-1 and TRBJ1-1; a possible D gene is TRBD1 (5 bases). The CDR3 is 14 residues long. Germline CDR1 DFQATT, CDR2 SNEGSKA (reference sequence). V was pared by 4 bases and J by 5 bases, with 17 bases between.

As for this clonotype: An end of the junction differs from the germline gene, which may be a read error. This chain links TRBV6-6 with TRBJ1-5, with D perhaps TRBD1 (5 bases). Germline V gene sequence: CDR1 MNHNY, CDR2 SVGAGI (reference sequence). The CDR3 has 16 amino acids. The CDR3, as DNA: TGTGCCAGCAGTTACCAACAAGGACAAGGCAATAAGACCCAGAATTTT. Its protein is CASSYQQGQGNKTQNF.

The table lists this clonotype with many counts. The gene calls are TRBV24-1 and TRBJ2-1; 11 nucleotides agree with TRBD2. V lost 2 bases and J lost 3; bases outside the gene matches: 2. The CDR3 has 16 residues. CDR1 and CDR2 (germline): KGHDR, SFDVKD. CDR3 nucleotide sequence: TGTGCCACCAGTGATTCCGGGACTAGCGGCTACAATGAGCAGTTCTTC. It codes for CATSDSGTSGYNEQFF.

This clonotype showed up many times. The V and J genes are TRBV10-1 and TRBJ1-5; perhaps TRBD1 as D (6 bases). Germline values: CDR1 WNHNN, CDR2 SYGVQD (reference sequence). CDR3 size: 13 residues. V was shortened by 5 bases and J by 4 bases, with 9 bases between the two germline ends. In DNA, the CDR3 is TGCGCCAGCAGTATGGGACAAAATCAGCCCCAGCATTTT. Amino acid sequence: CASSMGQNQPQHF.

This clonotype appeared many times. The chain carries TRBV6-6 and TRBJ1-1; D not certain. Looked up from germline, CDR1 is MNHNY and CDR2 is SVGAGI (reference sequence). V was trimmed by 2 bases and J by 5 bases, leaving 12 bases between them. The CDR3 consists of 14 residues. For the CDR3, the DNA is TGTGCCAGCAGTTACGAGGAAGTGGAAACTGAAGCTTTCTTT. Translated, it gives CASSYEEVETEAFF.

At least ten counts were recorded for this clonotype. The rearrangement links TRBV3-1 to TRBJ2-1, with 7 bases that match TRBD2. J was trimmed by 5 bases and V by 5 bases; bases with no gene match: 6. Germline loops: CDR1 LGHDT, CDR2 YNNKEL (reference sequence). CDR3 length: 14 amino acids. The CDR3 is CASSSSGAHNEQFF. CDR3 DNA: TGTGCCAGCAGCTCGAGCGGGGCCCACAATGAGCAGTTCTTC.

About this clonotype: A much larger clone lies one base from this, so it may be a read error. The CDR3 sequence: CASKRTSGYEQYF. Here the CDR3 DNA reads TGTGCCAGCAAACGGACTAGCGGCTACGAGCAGTACTTC. The chain uses TRBV2 and TRBJ2-7; 10 bases are shared with TRBD2. The CDR3 spans 13 residues. Germline V lookup: CDR1 SNHLY, CDR2 FYNNEI. J gave up 3 bases and V 7 bases, and 3 bases lay outside the gene matches.

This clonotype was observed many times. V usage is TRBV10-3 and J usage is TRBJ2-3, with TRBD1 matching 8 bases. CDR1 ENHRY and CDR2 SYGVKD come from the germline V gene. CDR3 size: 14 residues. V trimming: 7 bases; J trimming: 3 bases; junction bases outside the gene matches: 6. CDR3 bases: TGTGCCATCACCCTCGGACAGGGTACAGATACGCAGTATTTT. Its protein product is CAITLGQGTDTQYF.

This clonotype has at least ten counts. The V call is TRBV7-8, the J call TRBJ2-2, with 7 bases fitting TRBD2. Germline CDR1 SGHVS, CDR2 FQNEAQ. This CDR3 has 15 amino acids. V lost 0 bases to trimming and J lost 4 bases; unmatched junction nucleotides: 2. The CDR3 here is CASSLAGGSTGELFF. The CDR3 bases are TGTGCCAGCAGCTTAGCGGGGGGGAGCACCGGGGAGCTGTTTTTT.

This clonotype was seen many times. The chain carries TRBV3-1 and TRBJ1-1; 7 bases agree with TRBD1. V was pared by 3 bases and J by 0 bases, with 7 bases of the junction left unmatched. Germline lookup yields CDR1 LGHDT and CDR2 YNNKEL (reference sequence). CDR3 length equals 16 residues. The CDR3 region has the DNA TGTGCCAGCAGCCAGGTAGCCGGGACAGTGAACACTGAAGCTTTCTTT. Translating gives CASSQVAGTVNTEAFF.

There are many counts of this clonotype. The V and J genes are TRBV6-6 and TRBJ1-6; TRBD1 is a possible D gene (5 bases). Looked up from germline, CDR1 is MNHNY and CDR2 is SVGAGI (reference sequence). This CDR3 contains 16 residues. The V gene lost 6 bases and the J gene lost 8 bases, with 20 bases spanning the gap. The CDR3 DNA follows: TGTGCCAGCAGCCTTAATGTGGGACTGCCTGATTCACCCCTCCACTTT. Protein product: CASSLNVGLPDSPLHF.

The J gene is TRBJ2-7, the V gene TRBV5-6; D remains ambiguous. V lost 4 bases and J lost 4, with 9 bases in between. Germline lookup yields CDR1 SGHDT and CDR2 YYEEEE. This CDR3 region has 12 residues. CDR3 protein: CASSARTYEQYF. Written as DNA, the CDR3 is TGTGCCAGCAGCGCTAGAACTTACGAGCAGTACTTC.

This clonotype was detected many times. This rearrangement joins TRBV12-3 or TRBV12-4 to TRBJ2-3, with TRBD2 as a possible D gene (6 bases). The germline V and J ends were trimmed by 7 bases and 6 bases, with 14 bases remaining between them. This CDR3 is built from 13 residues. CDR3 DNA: TGTGCCAGCATCTATGGACTATCCGATACGCAGTATTTT. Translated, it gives CASIYGLSDTQYF.

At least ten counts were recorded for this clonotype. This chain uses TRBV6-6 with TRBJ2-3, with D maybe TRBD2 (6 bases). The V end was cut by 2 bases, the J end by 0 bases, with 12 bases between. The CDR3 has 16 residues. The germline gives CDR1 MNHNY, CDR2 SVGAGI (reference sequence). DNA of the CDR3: TGTGCCAGCAGTTACCCCGGGGGAACTAGCACAGATACGCAGTATTTT. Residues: CASSYPGGTSTDTQYF.

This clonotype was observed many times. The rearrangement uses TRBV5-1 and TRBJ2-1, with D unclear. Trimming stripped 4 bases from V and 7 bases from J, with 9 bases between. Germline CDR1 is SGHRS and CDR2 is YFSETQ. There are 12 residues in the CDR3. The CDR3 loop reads CASSQRPNEQFF. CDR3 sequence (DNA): TGCGCCAGCAGCCAGCGCCCTAATGAGCAGTTCTTC.

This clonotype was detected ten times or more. Written as DNA, the CDR3 is TGTGCCATCAGTGAGTCGGGTGACAGGGGAGTCGACAGCTATGGCTACACCTTC. It encodes CAISESGDRGVDSYGYTF. V usage is TRBV10-3 and J usage is TRBJ1-2; TRBD1 matches at 8 bases. The CDR3 loop spans 18 amino acids. After removal of 0 bases from V and 4 bases from J, the junction contained 13 bases not matched to a gene. Germline lookup yields CDR1 ENHRY and CDR2 SYGVKD.

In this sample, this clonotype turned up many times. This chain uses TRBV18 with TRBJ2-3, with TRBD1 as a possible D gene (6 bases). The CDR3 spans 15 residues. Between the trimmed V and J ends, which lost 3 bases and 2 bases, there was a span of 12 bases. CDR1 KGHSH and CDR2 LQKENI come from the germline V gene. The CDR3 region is CASSPQQGHTDTQYF. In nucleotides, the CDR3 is TGTGCCAGCTCACCCCAACAGGGCCACACAGATACGCAGTATTTT.

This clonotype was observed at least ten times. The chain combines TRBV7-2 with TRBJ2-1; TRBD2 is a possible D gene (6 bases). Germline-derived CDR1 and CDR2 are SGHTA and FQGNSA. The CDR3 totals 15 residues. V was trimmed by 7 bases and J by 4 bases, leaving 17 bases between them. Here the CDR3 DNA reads TGTGCCAGCACCCGGGACGGCCTAGCGTACAATGAGCAGTTCTTC. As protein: CASTRDGLAYNEQFF.

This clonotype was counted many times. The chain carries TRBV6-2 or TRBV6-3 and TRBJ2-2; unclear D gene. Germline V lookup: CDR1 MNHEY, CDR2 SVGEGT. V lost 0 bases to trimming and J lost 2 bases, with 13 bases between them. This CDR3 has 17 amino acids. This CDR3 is CASSYSALRHNTGELFF. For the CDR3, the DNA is TGTGCCAGCAGTTACTCCGCACTGAGGCATAACACCGGGGAGCTGTTTTTT.

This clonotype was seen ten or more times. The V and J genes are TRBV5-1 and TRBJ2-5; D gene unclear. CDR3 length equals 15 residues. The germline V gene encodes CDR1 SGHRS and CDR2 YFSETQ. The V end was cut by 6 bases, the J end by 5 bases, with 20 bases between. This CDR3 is CASTLTPSAVETQYF. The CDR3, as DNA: TGCGCCAGCACTTTAACCCCCTCCGCGGTTGAGACCCAGTACTTC.

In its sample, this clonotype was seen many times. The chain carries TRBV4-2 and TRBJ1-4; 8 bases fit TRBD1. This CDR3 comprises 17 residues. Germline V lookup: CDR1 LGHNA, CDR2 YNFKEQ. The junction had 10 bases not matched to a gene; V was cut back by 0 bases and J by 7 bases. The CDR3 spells CASSQEGQGASGEKLFF. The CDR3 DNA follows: TGTGCCAGCAGCCAAGAGGGGCAGGGGGCCTCGGGTGAAAAACTGTTTTTT.

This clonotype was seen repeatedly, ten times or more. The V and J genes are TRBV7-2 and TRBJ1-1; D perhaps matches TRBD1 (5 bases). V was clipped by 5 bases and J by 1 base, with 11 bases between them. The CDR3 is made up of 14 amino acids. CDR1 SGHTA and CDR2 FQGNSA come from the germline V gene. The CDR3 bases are TGTGCCAGCAGCCCGTCGACAGCGAACACTGAAGCTTTCTTT. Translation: CASSPSTANTEAFF.

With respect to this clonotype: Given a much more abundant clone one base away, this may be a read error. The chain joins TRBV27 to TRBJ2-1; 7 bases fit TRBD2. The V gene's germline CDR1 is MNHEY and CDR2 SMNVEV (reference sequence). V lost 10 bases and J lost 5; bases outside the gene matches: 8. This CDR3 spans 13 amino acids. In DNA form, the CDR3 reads TGTGCCAACACGACTAGCAACCACAATGAGCAGTTCTTC. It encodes CANTTSNHNEQFF.

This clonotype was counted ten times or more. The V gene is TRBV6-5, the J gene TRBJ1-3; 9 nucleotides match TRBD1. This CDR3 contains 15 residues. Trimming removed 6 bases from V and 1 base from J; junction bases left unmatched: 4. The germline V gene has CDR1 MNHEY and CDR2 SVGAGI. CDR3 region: CASRETGGSGNTIYF. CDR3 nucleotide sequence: TGTGCCAGCAGGGAGACAGGGGGATCTGGAAACACCATATATTTT.

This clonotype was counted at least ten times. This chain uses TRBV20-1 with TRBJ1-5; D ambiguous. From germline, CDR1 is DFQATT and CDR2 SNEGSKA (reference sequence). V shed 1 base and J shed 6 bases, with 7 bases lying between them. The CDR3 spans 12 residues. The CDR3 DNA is TGCAGTGCTAGAGTTGTAGGTCAGCCCCAGCATTTT. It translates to CSARVVGQPQHF.

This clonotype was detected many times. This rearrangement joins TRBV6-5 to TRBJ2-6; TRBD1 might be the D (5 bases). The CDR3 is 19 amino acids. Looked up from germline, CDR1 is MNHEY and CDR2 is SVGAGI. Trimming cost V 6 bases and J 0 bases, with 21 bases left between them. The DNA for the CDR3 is TGTGCCAGCAGCCCCCTCGACAGTAACTACCGCTCTGGGGCCAACGTCCTGACTTTC. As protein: CASSPLDSNYRSGANVLTF.

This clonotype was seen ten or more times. CDR3 bases: TGCGCCAGCAGCTTGGAGCTTTTGTCAGAACAAGAGACCCAGTACTTC. This codes for CASSLELLSEQETQYF. V and J are TRBV5-1 and TRBJ2-5; D is ambiguous. V lost 0 bases, J lost 2 bases, and 14 bases lay in between. Germline V gene sequence: CDR1 SGHRS, CDR2 YFSETQ. The CDR3 is 16 amino acids.

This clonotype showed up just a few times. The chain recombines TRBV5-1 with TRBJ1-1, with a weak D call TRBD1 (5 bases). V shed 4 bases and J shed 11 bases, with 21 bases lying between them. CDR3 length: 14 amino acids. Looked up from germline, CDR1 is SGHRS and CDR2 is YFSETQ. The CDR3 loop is CASSPLVGQGEAFF. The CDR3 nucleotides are TGCGCCAGCAGCCCACTGGTCGGCCAGGGAGAGGCTTTCTTT.